The TCR beta chain described here comes from a study of regulatory T cells in long-lasting Graves disease. V shed 4 bases, J shed 3 bases, and the junction held 8 bases outside the gene matches. This CDR3 has 15 residues. Looked up from germline, CDR1 is MNHEY and CDR2 is SVGAGI. CDR3-region Arm-PCR and iRepertoire HTBI primers produced the TCR beta libraries. A single record per CDR3 protein comes from TCRdb applying MiXCR to the multiplex PCR reads. This sample has fewer than 550,000 distinct CDR3 sequences, with about a fifth found just once. Time point reported: persistent/refractory GD, antithyroid drugs over 5 years with positive TRAb. Extracted RNA from PBMCs served as the source of the TCR library. This clonotype appeared many times.

Sequences were derived from peripheral blood mononuclear cells (PBMCs), sampled when the disease was refractory, from a patient treated with antithyroid drugs. The chain recombines TRBV6-5 with TRBJ1-1; 7 positions match TRBD1. The clonotype originates from a female donor with Graves disease. The CDR3 nucleotides read TGTGCCAGCAGTTTCACAGGACAGGAAGACACTGAAGCTTTCTTT. Translated, it gives CASSFTGQEDTEAFF.